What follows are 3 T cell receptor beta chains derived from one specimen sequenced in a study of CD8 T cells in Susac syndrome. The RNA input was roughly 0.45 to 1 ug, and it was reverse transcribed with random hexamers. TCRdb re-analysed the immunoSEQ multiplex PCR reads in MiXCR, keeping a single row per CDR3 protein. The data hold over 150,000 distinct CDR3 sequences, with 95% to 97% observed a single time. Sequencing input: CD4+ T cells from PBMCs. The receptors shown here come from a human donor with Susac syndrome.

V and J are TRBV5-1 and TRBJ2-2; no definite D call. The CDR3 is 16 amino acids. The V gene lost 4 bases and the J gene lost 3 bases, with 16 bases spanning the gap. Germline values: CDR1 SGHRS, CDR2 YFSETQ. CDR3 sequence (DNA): TGCGCCAGCAGCCCCCTGACTGTCCGGGACACCGGGGAGCTGTTTTTT. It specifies CASSPLTVRDTGELFF.

Here the CDR3 DNA reads TGTGCCACCAGCAGAGATCCCATACCGAATGAGCAGTTCTTC. This encodes CATSRDPIPNEQFF. V is TRBV15 and J is TRBJ2-1, with D unresolved. The V gene's germline CDR1 is LNHNV and CDR2 YYDKDF (reference sequence). V was cut by 0 bases and J by 7 bases, with 10 bases left in between. The CDR3 sequence is 14 residues long.

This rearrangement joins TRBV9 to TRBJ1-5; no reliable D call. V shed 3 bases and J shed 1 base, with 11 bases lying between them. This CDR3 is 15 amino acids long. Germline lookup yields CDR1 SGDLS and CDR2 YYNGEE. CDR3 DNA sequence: TGTGCCAGCAGCGAAACGGAGAGGAGCAATCAGCCCCAGCATTTT. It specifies CASSETERSNQPQHF.